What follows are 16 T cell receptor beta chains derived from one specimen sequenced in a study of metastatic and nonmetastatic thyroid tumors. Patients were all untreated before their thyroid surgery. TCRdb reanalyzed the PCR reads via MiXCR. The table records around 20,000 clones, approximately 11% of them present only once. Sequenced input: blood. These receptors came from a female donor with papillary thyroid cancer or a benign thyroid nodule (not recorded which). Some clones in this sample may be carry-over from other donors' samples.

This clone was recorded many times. The CDR3 DNA is TGTGCCAGCAGCCAAGGAGTAGGACGGTCGGACACTGAAGCTTTCTTT. Residues: CASSQGVGRSDTEAFF. The chain is built from TRBV3-1 and TRBJ1-1; D is ambiguous. The CDR3 is 16 amino acids. In germline, CDR1 is LGHDT, CDR2 YNNKEL (reference sequence). V gave up 1 base and J gave up 3 bases, with 15 bases separating them.

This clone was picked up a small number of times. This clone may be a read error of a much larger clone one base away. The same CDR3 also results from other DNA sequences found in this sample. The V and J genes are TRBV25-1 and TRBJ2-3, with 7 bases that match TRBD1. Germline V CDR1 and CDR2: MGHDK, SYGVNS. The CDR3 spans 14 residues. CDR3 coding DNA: TGTGCCAGCAGTGAGTGGACAGGCCCAGATACGCAGTACTTT. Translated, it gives CASSEWTGPDTQYF.

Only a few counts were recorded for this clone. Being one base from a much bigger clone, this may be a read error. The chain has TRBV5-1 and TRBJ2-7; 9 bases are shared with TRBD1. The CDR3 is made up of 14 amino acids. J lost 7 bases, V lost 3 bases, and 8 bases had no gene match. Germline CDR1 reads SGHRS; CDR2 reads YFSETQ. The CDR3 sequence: CASSSPQGASEQYF. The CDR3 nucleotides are TGCGCCAGCAGCTCCCCACAGGGGGCTAGTGAGCAGTACTTC.

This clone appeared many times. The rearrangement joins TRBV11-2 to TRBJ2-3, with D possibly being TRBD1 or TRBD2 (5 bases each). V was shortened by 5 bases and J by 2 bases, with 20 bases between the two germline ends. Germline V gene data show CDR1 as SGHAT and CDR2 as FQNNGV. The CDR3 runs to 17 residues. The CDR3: CASSRLAPGRNTDTQYF. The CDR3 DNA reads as TGTGCCAGCAGCCGACTCGCGCCGGGACGGAACACAGATACGCAGTATTTT.

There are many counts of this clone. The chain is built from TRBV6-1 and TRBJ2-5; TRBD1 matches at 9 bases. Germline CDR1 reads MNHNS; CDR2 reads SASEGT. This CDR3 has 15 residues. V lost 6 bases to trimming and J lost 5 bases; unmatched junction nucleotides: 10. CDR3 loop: CASRTGTGYGETQYF. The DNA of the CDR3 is TGTGCCAGCAGGACCGGGACAGGGTACGGGGAGACCCAGTACTTC.

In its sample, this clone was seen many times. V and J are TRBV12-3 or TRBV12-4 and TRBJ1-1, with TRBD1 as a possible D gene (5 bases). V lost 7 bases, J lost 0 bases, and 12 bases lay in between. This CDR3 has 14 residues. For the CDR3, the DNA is TGTGCCAGCACGGGGGACGGCATGAACACTGAAGCTTTCTTT. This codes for CASTGDGMNTEAFF.

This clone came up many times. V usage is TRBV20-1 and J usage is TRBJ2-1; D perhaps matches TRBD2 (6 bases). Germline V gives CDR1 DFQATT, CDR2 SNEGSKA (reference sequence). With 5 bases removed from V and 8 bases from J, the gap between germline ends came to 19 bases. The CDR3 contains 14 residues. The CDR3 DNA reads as TGCAGTGCTCCAGACGGGGGTACCTCGGATGAGCAGTTCTTC. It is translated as CSAPDGGTSDEQFF.

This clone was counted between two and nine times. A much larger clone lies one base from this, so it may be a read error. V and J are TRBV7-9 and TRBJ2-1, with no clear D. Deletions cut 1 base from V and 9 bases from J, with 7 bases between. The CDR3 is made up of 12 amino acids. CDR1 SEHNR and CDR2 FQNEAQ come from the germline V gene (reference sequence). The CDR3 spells CASSLGRIEQFF. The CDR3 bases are TGTGCCAGCAGCTTAGGGCGCATTGAGCAGTTCTTC.

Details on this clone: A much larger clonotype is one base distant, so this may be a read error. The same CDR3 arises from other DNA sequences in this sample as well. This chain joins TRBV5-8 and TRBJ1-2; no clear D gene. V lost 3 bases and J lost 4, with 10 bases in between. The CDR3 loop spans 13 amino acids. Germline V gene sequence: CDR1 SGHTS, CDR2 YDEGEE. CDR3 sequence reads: CASSSGLGYGYTF. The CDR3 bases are TGTGCCAGCAGCTCGGGTCTCGGCTATGGCTACACCTTC.

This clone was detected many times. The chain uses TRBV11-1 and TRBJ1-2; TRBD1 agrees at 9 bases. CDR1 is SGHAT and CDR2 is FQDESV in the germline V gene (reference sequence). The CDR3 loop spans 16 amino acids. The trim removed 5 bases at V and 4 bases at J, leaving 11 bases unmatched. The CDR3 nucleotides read TGTGCCAGCAGCCGTACTACAGGGGGCGATATCTATGGCTACACCTTC. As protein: CASSRTTGGDIYGYTF. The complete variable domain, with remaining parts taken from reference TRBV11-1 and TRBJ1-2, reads EAEVAQSPRYKITEKSQAVAFWCDPISGHATLYWYRQILGQGPELLVQFQDESVVDDSQLPKDRFSAERLKGVDSTLKIQPAELGDSAMYLCASSRTTGGDIYGYTFGSGTRLTVV.

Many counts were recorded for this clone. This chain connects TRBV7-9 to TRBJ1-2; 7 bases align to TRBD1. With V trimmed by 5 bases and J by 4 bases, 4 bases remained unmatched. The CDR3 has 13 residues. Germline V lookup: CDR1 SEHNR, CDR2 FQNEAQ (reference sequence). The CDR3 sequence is CASSRDSLYGYTF. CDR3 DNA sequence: TGTGCCAGCAGCAGGGACAGCCTCTATGGCTACACCTTC. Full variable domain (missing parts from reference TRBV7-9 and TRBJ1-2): DTGVSQNPRHKITKRGQNVTFRCDPISEHNRLYWYRQTLGQGPEFLTYFQNEAQLEKSRLLSDRFSAERPKGSFSTLEIQRTEQGDSAMYLCASSRDSLYGYTFGSGTRLTVV.

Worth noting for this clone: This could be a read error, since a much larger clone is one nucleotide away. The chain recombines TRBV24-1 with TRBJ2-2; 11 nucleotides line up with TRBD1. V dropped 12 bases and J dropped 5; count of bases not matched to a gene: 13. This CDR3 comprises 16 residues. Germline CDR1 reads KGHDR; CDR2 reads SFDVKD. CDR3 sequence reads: CAAETWGTGGTGELFF. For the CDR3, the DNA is TGTGCCGCCGAAACCTGGGGGACAGGGGGGACCGGGGAGCTGTTTTTT.

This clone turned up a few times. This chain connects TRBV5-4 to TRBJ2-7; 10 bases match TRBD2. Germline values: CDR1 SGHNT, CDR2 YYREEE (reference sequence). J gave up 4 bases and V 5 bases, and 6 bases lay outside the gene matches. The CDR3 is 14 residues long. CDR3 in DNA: TGTGCCAGCAGTTCACGACTAGCGGGTTACGAGCAGTACTTC. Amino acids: CASSSRLAGYEQYF.

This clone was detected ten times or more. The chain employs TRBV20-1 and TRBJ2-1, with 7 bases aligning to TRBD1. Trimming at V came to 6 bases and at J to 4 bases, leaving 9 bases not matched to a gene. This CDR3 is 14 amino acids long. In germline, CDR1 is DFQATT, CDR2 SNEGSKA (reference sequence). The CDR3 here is CSARDSLDYNEQFF. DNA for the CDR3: TGCAGTGCAAGGGACAGCCTCGATTACAATGAGCAGTTCTTC.

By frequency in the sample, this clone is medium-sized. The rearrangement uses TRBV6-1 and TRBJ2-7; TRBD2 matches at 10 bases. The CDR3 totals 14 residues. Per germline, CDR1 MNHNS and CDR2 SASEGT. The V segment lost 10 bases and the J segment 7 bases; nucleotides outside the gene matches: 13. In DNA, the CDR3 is TGTGCCACCTTAGCGGGGGGATCGATGGGGGAGCAGTACTTC. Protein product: CATLAGGSMGEQYF.

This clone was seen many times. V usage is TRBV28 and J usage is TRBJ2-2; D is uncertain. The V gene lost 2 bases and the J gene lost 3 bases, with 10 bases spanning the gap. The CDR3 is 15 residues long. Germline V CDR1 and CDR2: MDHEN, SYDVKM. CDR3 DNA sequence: TGTGCCAGCAGTTTACCCGCAGGCGACACCGGGGAGCTGTTTTTT. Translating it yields CASSLPAGDTGELFF. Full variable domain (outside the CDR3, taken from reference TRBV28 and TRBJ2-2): DVKVTQSSRYLVKRTGEKVFLECVQDMDHENMFWYRQDPGLGLRLIYFSYDVKMKEKGDIPEGYSVSREKKERFSLILESASTNQTSMYLCASSLPAGDTGELFFGEGSRLTVL.